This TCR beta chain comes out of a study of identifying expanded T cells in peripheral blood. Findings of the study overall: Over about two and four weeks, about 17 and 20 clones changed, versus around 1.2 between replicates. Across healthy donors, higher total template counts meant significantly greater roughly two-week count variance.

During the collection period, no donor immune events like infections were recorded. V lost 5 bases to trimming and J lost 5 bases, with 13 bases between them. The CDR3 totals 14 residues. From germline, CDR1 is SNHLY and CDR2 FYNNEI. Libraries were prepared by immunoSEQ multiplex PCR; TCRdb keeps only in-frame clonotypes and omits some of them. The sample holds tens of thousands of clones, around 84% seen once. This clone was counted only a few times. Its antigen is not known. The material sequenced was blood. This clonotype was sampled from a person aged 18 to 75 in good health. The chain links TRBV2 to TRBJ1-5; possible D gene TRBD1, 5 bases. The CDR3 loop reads CASSPRDGDQPQHF. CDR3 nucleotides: TGTGCCAGCAGTCCCCGGGACGGGGATCAGCCCCAGCATTTT.